These 15 T cell receptor beta chains originate from one sample sequenced in a study of shared clonotypes between healthy human individuals. CD8 cells classed as naive were CD45RO-negative and positively selected for CCR7, excluding terminally differentiated effector memory CD45RA+ cells. The assay was immunoSEQ multiplex PCR, and TCRdb's table has in-frame clones only and misses some. Among about 2 million clones listed, about 95% were seen once. The sequencing input was naive CD8+ T cells sorted from blood. The receptors shown here come from a man between 18 and 29 years old in good health.

V usage is TRBV13 and J usage is TRBJ1-5; the D is unclear. Germline assignment: CDR1 PRHDT and CDR2 FYEKMQ (reference sequence). Trimming stripped 5 bases from V and 2 bases from J, with 7 bases between. CDR3 length: 13 residues. The CDR3 nucleotides are TGTGCCAGCAGCGAGTTTGGCAATCAGCCCCAGCATTTT. Translation gives CASSEFGNQPQHF.

Comment on this clone: A much more abundant neighbour one base away suggests this may be a read error. At the DNA level, this CDR3 is encoded by other sequences in the same sample as well. The chain has TRBV7-6 and TRBJ2-3; D is uncertain. The CDR3 covers 12 residues. Between the trimmed V and J ends, which lost 1 base and 3 bases, there was a span of 2 bases. Germline values: CDR1 SGHVS, CDR2 FNYEAQ. The CDR3: CASSLGTDTQYF. The CDR3 DNA reads TGTGCCAGCAGCTTAGGAACAGATACGCAGTATTTT.

This clone appeared once. The chain has TRBV27 and TRBJ2-1; TRBD1 or TRBD2 may be the D gene (5 bases each). Germline V gene lookup returns CDR1 MNHEY and CDR2 SMNVEV (reference sequence). The CDR3 is 17 amino acids. Deletions cut 5 bases from V and 5 bases from J, with 22 bases between. CDR3 nucleotide sequence: TGTGCCAGCAGTCCCTCTCCGGGGACGGGTATAAACAATGAGCAGTTCTTC. Protein product: CASSPSPGTGINNEQFF.

The chain carries TRBV2 and TRBJ2-7; a weak D match, TRBD1 (6 bases). The germline gives CDR1 SNHLY, CDR2 FYNNEI. CDR3 length: 13 amino acids. V lost 6 bases and J lost 3, with 12 bases in between. CDR3 DNA: TGTGCCAGCAGGGGGGACACCCTCTACGAGCAGTACTTC. Translated, it gives CASRGDTLYEQYF.

Of note for this clone: The same CDR3 arises from other DNA sequences in this sample as well. The gene calls are TRBV11-2 and TRBJ2-7, with TRBD2 as a possible D gene (6 bases). CDR1 is SGHAT and CDR2 is FQNNGV in the germline V gene. The CDR3 runs to 14 residues. Deletions cut 1 base from V and 2 bases from J, with 9 bases between. Written as DNA, the CDR3 is TGTGCCAGCAGCTTAGGTTCGGGGGCCTACGAGCAGTACTTC. It codes for CASSLGSGAYEQYF.

J is TRBJ2-1 and V is TRBV28; 7 bases line up with TRBD1. Germline V gene sequence: CDR1 MDHEN, CDR2 SYDVKM. Unmatched junction bases numbered 6, after V lost 5 bases and J lost 2 bases. The CDR3 is 15 amino acids. In DNA form, the CDR3 reads TGTGCCAGCAGTCTACAGGGGCGAACCTACAATGAGCAGTTCTTC. Its translation is CASSLQGRTYNEQFF.

The genes are TRBV5-6 and TRBJ2-7, with D maybe TRBD2 (6 bases). The germline V gene has CDR1 SGHDT and CDR2 YYEEEE. Trimming shortened V by 0 bases and J by 3 bases, and 13 bases separated the two germline ends. This CDR3 is 15 amino acids long. Here the CDR3 reads CASSLVGGEHYEQYF. In DNA form, the CDR3 reads TGTGCCAGCAGCTTGGTAGGCGGGGAGCACTACGAGCAGTACTTC.

This chain joins TRBV29-1 and TRBJ2-7; D gene unclear. Germline V lookup: CDR1 SQVTM, CDR2 ANQGSEA. The length of the CDR3 is 12 residues. With 7 bases removed from V and 5 bases from J, the gap between germline ends came to 15 bases. The CDR3 sequence is CSAKRVLHEQYF. Here the CDR3 DNA reads TGCAGCGCTAAACGAGTTTTGCACGAGCAGTACTTC.

The chain links TRBV9 to TRBJ1-3; weak D call: TRBD1 (6 bases). Germline V CDR1 and CDR2: SGDLS, YYNGEE. This CDR3 is built from 16 residues. Trimming removed 3 bases from V and 4 bases from J, with 17 bases in between. For the CDR3, the DNA is TGTGCCAGCAGCGGGCCTCCCTGGACAGAAGGAAACACCATATATTTT. Its protein is CASSGPPWTEGNTIYF.

The count of this clone is one. The chain is built from TRBV13 and TRBJ2-3, with TRBD1 identical over 10 bases. The CDR3 covers 15 residues. The V segment lost 2 bases and the J segment 3 bases; nucleotides outside the gene matches: 2. Germline-derived CDR1 and CDR2 are PRHDT and FYEKMQ (reference sequence). CDR3 region: CASSLMGQGTDTQYF. The CDR3 DNA is TGTGCCAGCAGCTTAATGGGACAGGGGACAGATACGCAGTATTTT.

The chain has TRBV28 and TRBJ1-4, with a tentative D call TRBD1 (6 bases). CDR1 and CDR2 from the germline V gene are MDHEN and SYDVKM. Between the trimmed V and J ends, which lost 6 bases and 4 bases, there was a span of 12 bases. The CDR3 length is 14 residues. DNA for the CDR3: TGTGCCAGCAGGCCACAGGGAGGTAATGAAAAACTGTTTTTT. Encoded protein: CASRPQGGNEKLFF. Combining the CDR3 with reference TRBV28 and TRBJ1-4 gives the whole variable domain DVKVTQSSRYLVKRTGEKVFLECVQDMDHENMFWYRQDPGLGLRLIYFSYDVKMKEKGDIPEGYSVSREKKERFSLILESASTNQTSMYLCASRPQGGNEKLFFGSGTQLSVL.

This chain uses TRBV28 with TRBJ1-5; 11 nucleotides agree with TRBD1. Trimming at V came to 3 bases and at J to 6 bases, leaving 10 bases not matched to a gene. Per germline, CDR1 MDHEN and CDR2 SYDVKM. CDR3 length equals 17 residues. CDR3 bases: TGTGCCAGCAGTTTCCGCCCCTGGACAGGGGGCGGTCAGCCCCAGCATTTT. Encoded protein: CASSFRPWTGGGQPQHF.

The rearrangement links TRBV5-6 to TRBJ1-2, with D uncertain. From germline, CDR1 is SGHDT and CDR2 YYEEEE. The CDR3 has 16 amino acids. Trimming left V 4 bases short and J 0 bases short, with 16 bases between. CDR3 amino acids: CASSLPDRLSNYGYTF. The CDR3 nucleotides read TGTGCCAGCAGCCTCCCGGACCGACTTTCTAACTATGGCTACACCTTC. Complete variable domain (other parts from reference TRBV5-6 and TRBJ1-2): DAGVTQSPTHLIKTRGQQVTLRCSPKSGHDTVSWYQQALGQGPQFIFQYYEEEERQRGNFPDRFSGHQFPNYSSELNVNALLLGDSALYLCASSLPDRLSNYGYTFGSGTRLTVV.

V and J are TRBV2 and TRBJ2-3; perhaps TRBD1 as D (7 bases). Trimming took off 6 bases at V and 2 bases at J, with 21 bases between the two ends. The CDR3 is made up of 17 amino acids. From germline, CDR1 is SNHLY and CDR2 FYNNEI. This CDR3 reads CASSDTEGGQITDTQYF. The CDR3, as DNA: TGTGCCAGCAGCGATACTGAGGGGGGACAGATCACAGATACGCAGTATTTT. Variable domain in full (rest from reference TRBV2 and TRBJ2-3): EPEVTQTPSHQVTQMGQEVILRCVPISNHLYFYWYRQILGQKVEFLVSFYNNEISEKSEIFDDQFSVERPDGSNFTLKIRSTKLEDSAMYFCASSDTEGGQITDTQYFGPGTRLTVL.

V and J are TRBV21-1 and TRBJ2-7; the table's D call, TRBD1, was not checked against the DNA. TRBV21-1 is marked as a pseudogene. This CDR3 contains 17 residues. The CDR3 DNA reads TGTGCCAGCAGCAAGGTGGGGACAGGGGGATCCCCGGACGAGCAGTACTTC. It is translated as CASSKVGTGGSPDEQYF.